This TCR beta chain was observed in a study of T cell responses to AZD1222 COVID-19 vaccine. Findings and caveats of the study: The span of vaccine-associated CD4 TCRs extended across spike, with dominance at 160-218 and 743-854. Repertoire sampling occurred only after the peak T cell response. White British donors predominated, females outnumbered males, and clonal diversity was possibly underestimated.

Measured with immunoSEQ multiplex PCR; TCRdb has only the in-frame clones, and not every one. The table shows 140,000 or so clones, with around 89% occurring only once. Only one count was recorded for this clone. Its antigen is unknown. The sample in question was peripheral blood, obtained on day 0 of AZD1222 vaccination. The clonotype originates from an adult in good health.

CDR3 protein: CASSLSRTGGSNQPQHF. For the CDR3, the DNA is TGTGCCAGCAGTTTATCGAGAACCGGGGGCAGCAATCAGCCCCAGCATTTT. The chain is built from TRBV27 and TRBJ1-5, with a tentative D call TRBD1 (6 bases). V lost 0 bases, J lost 1 base, and 13 bases lay in between. Germline CDR1 and CDR2: MNHEY and SMNVEV (reference sequence). The CDR3 has 17 residues.